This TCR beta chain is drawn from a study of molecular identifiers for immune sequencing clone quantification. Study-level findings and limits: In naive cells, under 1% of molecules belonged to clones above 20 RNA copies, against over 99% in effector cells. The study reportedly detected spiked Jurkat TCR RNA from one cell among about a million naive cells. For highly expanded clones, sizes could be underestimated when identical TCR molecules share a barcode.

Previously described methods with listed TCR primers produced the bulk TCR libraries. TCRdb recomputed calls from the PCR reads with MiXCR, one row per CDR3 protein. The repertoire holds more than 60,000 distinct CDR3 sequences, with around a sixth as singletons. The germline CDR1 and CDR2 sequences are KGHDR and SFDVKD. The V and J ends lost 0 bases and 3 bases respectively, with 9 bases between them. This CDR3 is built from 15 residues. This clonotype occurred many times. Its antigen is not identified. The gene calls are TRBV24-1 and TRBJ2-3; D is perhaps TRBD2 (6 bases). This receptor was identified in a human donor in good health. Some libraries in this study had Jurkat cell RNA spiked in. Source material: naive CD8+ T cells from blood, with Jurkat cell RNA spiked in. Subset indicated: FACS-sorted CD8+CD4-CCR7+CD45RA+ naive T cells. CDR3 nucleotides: TGTGCCACCAGTGATTTGGGTGGAGGGACAGATACGCAGTATTTT. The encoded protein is CATSDLGGGTDTQYF.